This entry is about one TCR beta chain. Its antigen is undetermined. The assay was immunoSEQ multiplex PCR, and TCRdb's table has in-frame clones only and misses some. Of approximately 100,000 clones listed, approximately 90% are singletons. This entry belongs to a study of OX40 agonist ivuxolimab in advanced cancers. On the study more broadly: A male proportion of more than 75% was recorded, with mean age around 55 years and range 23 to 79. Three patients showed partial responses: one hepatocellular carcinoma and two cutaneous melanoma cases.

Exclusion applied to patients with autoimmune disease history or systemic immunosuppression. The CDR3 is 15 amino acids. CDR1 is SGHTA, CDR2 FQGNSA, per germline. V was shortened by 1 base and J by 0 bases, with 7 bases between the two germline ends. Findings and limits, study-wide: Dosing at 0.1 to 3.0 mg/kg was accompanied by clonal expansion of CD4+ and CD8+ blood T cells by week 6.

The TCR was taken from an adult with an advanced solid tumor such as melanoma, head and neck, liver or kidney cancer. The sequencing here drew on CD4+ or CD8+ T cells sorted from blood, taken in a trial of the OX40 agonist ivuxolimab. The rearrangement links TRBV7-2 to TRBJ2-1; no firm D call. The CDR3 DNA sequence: TGTGCCAGCAGCTTAGGTTTTGTCTCCTACAATGAGCAGTTCTTC. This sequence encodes CASSLGFVSYNEQFF.